The entry that follows covers one T cell receptor (beta chain) sequence. Method: immunoSEQ multiplex PCR; TCRdb's copy keeps in-frame clones and lacks some. The table has roughly 31,000 clones, nearly 90% seen once; the top ten hold approximately 10%. Trimming cost V 4 bases and J 2 bases; bases outside gene matches: 7. The CDR3 totals 16 residues. CDR1 is MNHEY and CDR2 is SVGAGI in the germline V gene. These data are taken from a study of T cells in localized non-small cell lung cancer. The chain has TRBV6-5 and TRBJ2-3, with 9 bases aligning to TRBD1. The specimen comprised peripheral blood, sampled before any cancer treatment. This sequence was found in a woman aged 35 to 69 with stage I lung adenocarcinoma. The CDR3: CASSWGDRVVTDTQYF. The CDR3 DNA reads TGTGCCAGCAGTTGGGGGGACAGGGTTGTCACAGATACGCAGTATTTT.